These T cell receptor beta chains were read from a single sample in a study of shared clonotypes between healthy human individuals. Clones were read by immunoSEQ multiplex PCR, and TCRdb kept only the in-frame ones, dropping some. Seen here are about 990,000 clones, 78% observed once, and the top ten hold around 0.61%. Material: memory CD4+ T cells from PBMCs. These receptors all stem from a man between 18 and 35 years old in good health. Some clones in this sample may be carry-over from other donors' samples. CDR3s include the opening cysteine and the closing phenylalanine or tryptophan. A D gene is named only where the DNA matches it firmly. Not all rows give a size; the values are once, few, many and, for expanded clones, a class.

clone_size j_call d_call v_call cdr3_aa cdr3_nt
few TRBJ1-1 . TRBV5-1 CASRRGGMNTEAFF TGCGCCAGCAGGCGGGGTGGAATGAACACTGAAGCTTTCTTT
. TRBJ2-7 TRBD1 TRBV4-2 CASSQTGTGGYEQYF TGTGCCAGCAGCCAGACCGGGACAGGGGGCTACGAGCAGTACTTC
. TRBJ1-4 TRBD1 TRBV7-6 CASGKIDRGSEKLFF TGTGCCAGCGGGAAAATCGACAGGGGAAGTGAAAAACTGTTTTTT
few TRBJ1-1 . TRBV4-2 CASSQVGANTEAFF TGTGCCAGCAGCCAAGTTGGGGCGAACACTGAAGCTTTCTTT
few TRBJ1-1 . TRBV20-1 CSAQGGTEAFF TGCAGTGCTCAGGGAGGAACTGAAGCTTTCTTT
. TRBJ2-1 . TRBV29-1 CSVEDRRSYNEQFF TGCAGCGTTGAAGACAGGCGATCCTACAATGAGCAGTTCTTC
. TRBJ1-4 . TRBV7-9 CASSLWGGEKLFF TGTGCCAGCAGCTTATGGGGGGGTGAAAAACTGTTTTTT
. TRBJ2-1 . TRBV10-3 CAISEPRLGNEQFF TGTGCCATCAGTGAGCCCCGACTAGGAAATGAGCAGTTCTTC
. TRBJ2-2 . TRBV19 CASSIKGPNTGELFF TGTGCCAGTAGTATTAAGGGGCCGAACACCGGGGAGCTGTTTTTT
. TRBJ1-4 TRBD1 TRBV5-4 CASSAYRGPNEKLFF TGTGCCAGCAGCGCTTACAGGGGGCCTAATGAAAAACTGTTTTTT
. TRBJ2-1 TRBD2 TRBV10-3 CAISESTSGYNEQFF TGTGCCATCAGTGAGTCAACTAGCGGCTACAATGAGCAGTTCTTC
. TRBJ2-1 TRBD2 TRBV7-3 CASSPSGRADNEQFF TGTGCCAGCAGCCCCAGCGGGAGGGCCGACAATGAGCAGTTCTTC
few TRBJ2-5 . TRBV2 CASSEPDGGEETQYF TGTGCCAGCAGTGAACCTGACGGCGGGGAGGAGACCCAGTACTTC
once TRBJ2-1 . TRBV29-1 CSAGAVEGEQFF TGCAGCGCTGGCGCGGTCGAGGGTGAGCAGTTCTTC
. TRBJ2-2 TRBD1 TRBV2 CASSDQQGIGELFF TGTGCCAGCAGTGATCAACAGGGGATCGGGGAGCTGTTTTTT
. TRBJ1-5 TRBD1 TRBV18 CASSLTGGGQPQHF TGTGCCAGCTCGCTCACAGGGGGCGGTCAGCCCCAGCATTTT
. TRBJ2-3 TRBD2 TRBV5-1 CASSLDPGGADTQYF TGCGCCAGCAGCTTGGACCCTGGGGGGGCAGATACGCAGTATTTT
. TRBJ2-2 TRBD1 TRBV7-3 CASRGQPNTGELFF TGTGCCAGCAGGGGACAGCCGAACACCGGGGAGCTGTTTTTT
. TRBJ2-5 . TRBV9 CASSVGPQGETQYF TGTGCCAGCAGCGTAGGGCCCCAGGGGGAGACCCAGTACTTC
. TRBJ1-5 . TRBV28 CASTGGGQPQHF TGTGCCAGCACCGGGGGGGGACAGCCCCAGCATTTT
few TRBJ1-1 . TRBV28 CASSPGQKTEAFF TGTGCCAGCAGCCCCGGACAAAAGACTGAAGCTTTCTTT
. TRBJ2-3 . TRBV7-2 CASSSGWATDTQYF TGTGCCAGCAGCTCGGGGTGGGCCACAGATACGCAGTATTTT
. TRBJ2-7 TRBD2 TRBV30 CAWSLTSGGYEQYF TGTGCCTGGAGTCTGACTAGCGGGGGCTACGAGCAGTACTTC
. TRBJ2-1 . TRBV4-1 CASSQGGYGEQFF TGCGCCAGCAGCCAAGGGGGCTATGGCGAGCAGTTCTTC
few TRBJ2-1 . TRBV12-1 CASSFGLAGLNEQFF TGTGCCAGCAGCTTTGGCCTAGCGGGCCTCAATGAGCAGTTCTTC
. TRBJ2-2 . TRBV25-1 CASSQRQLNTGELFF TGTGCCAGCAGTCAAAGACAGTTGAACACCGGGGAGCTGTTTTTT
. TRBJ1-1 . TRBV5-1 CASRPTANTEAFF TGCGCCAGCAGGCCGACAGCGAACACTGAAGCTTTCTTT
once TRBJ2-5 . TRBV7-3 CASSPRGGGIRAETQYF TGTGCCAGCAGCCCTAGGGGCGGCGGGATTAGGGCAGAGACCCAGTACTTC
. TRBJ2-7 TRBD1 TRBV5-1 CASSLVGQGLDEQYF TGCGCCAGCAGCTTGGTGGGACAGGGGTTGGACGAGCAGTACTTC
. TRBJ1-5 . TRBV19 CASRVGRSSQHF TGTGCCAGTAGGGTTGGCCGTAGCTCTCAGCATTTT
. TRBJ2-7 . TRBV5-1 CASSLEGYYEQYF TGCGCCAGCAGCTTGGAGGGGTACTACGAGCAGTACTTC
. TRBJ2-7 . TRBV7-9 CASSRTGTTSSYEQYF TGTGCCAGCAGCCGCACCGGGACAACGAGCTCCTACGAGCAGTACTTC
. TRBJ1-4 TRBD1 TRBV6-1 CASSENRGLEKLFF TGTGCCAGCAGTGAAAACAGGGGACTTGAAAAACTGTTTTTT
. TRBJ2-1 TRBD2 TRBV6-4 CASSAGTSGIVEQFF TGTGCCAGCAGTGCCGGGACTAGCGGGATCGTTGAGCAGTTCTTC